This T cell receptor beta chain comes out of a study of patients and donors after allogeneic stem cell transplantation. This clonotype was counted between two and nine times. TCRdb fed the RT-PCR reads into MiXCR, producing one record per CDR3 protein. This repertoire shows 410,000 or so distinct CDR3 sequences, approximately 16% found once; its top ten account for around 7.2%. What was sequenced was blood, either unsorted or a sorted T cell fraction (not recorded which). The receptor comes from a human donor who was either an allogeneic HSCT recipient or a stem cell or donor lymphocyte infusion donor (not recorded which). It is not recorded whose cells these are; they may come from a transplant donor.

The CDR3: CATSDPNPGQGGQDQPQHF. CDR3 DNA: TGTGCCACCAGTGACCCCAACCCCGGACAGGGAGGGCAGGATCAGCCCCAGCATTTT. The chain joins TRBV24-1 to TRBJ1-5; TRBD1 agrees at 8 bases. Per the germline V gene, CDR1 is KGHDR and CDR2 is SFDVKD. The V and J ends lost 4 bases and 5 bases, in that order; junction bases with no gene match: 18. CDR3 length: 19 amino acids.